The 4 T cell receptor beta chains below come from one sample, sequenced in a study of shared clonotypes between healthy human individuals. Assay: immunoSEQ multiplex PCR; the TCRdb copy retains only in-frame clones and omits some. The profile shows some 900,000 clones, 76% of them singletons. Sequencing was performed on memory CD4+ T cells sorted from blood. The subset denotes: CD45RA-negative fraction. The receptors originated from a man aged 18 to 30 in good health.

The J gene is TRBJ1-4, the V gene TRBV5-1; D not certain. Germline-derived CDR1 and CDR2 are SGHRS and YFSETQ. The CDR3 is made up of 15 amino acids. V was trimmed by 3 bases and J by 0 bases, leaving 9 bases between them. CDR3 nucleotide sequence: TGCGCCAGCAGCTCTACAGATTCAACTAATGAAAAACTGTTTTTT. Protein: CASSSTDSTNEKLFF.

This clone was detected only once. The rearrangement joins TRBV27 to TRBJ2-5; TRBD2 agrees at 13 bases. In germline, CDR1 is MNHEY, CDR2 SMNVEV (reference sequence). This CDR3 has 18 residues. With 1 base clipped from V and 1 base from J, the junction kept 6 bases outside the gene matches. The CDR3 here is CASSLWWTSGSPQETQYF. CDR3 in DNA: TGTGCCAGCAGTTTATGGTGGACTAGCGGGAGCCCCCAAGAGACCCAGTACTTC.

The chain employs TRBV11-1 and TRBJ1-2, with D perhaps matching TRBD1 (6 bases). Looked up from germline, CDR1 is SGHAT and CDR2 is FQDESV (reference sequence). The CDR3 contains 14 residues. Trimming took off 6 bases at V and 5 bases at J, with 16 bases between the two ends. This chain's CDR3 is CASSPNRDLYGYTF. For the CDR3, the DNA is TGTGCCAGCAGTCCAAACAGGGACCTATATGGCTACACCTTC.

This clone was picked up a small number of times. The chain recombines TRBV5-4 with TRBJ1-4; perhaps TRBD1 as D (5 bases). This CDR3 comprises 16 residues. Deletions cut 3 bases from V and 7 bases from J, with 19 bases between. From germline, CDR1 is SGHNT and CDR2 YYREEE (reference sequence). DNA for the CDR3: TGTGCCAGCAGCTCGACCATAGGGGTCTCGACTGAAAAACTGTTTTTT. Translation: CASSSTIGVSTEKLFF.